This T cell receptor (beta chain) was identified during a study of T cell responses to AZD1222 COVID-19 vaccine. The length of the CDR3 is 15 residues. The germline gives CDR1 MNHEY, CDR2 SMNVEV (reference sequence). The ends lost 5 bases at V and 4 bases at J; junction bases unmatched: 5. Sequencing was performed with immunoSEQ multiplex PCR; in TCRdb, only in-frame clones are kept and a portion is missing. The data contain some 180,000 clones, more than 90% of them singletons. Sequenced material: peripheral blood, taken 28 days after the second dose of the MenACWY control vaccine. The chain is built from TRBV27 and TRBJ1-5; 10 nucleotides match TRBD1. The TCR comes from an adult who received the MenACWY meningococcal vaccine as a control. As DNA, the CDR3 is TGTGCCAGCAGTCAAAGGGACAGGGGAAATCAGCCCCAGCATTTT. Translating gives CASSQRDRGNQPQHF.